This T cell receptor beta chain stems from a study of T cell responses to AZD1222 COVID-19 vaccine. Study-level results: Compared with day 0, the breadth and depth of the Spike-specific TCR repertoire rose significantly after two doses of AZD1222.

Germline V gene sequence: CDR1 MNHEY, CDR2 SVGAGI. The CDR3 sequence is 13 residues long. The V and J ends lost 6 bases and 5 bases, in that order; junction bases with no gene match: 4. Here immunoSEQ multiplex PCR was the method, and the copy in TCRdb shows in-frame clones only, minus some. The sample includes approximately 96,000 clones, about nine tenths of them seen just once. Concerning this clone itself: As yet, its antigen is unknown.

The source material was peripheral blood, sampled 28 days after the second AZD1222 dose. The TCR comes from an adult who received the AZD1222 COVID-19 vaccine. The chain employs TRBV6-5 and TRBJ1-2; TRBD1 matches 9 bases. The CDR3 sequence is CASRGDREYGYTF. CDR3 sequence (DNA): TGTGCCAGCAGGGGGGACAGGGAGTATGGCTACACCTTC.